What follows is one TCR beta chain and its context. Its specificity is unknown. V lost 0 bases and J lost 2; bases outside the gene matches: 5. The CDR3 runs to 17 residues. Germline loops: CDR1 SGHRS, CDR2 YFSETQ. The data were taken from a study of identical twins. Overall study results and limits: Insertions were reduced in abundant cord blood beta clonotypes but not in memory repertoires.

TCRdb re-called the 5' RACE reads with MiXCR, one entry per CDR3 protein. Among 430,000 or so distinct CDR3 sequences listed, approximately 24% were seen once. The same sample was also used in a study of T cells expressing NK-cell markers. That publication notes: Whether expanded NKG2C+ T cell clones recognized HCMV stayed uncertain.

The chain has TRBV5-1 and TRBJ2-2; 9 bases match TRBD1. The specimen was CD4+ T cells sorted from blood. The sequence was obtained from a woman aged 18 to 35 in good health. The CDR3 here is CASSLGEQGANTGELFF. As DNA, the CDR3 is TGCGCCAGCAGCTTGGGGGAACAGGGGGCAAACACCGGGGAGCTGTTTTTT.